This TCR beta chain was sequenced for a study of OX40 agonist ivuxolimab in advanced cancers. Data came from immunoSEQ multiplex PCR; TCRdb stores just in-frame clones and leaves some out. The sample yields tens of thousands of clones, approximately 87% seen once. The V gene's germline CDR1 is GTSNPN and CDR2 SVGIG (reference sequence). V was pared by 8 bases and J by 6 bases, with 5 bases of the junction left unmatched. The CDR3 length is 14 residues. Of note for this clone: What it binds is unknown.

Study outcomes and limitations: At 0.1 to 3.0 mg/kg, clonal expansion of CD4+ and CD8+ blood T cells had occurred by week 6. The expanded peripheral T cells' antigen specificity was not determined.

The V and J genes are TRBV30 and TRBJ2-1; 15 nucleotides agree with TRBD2. The sample consisted of CD4+ or CD8+ T cells sorted from blood, taken in a trial of the OX40 agonist ivuxolimab. This clonotype originated in an adult with an advanced solid tumor such as melanoma, head and neck, liver or kidney cancer. The CDR3: CAGKGLAGGNEQFF. CDR3 DNA sequence: TGTGCCGGAAAGGGACTAGCGGGAGGCAATGAGCAGTTCTTC. The whole variable domain, remainder taken from reference TRBV30 and TRBJ2-1, is SQTIHQWPATLVQPVGSPLSLECTVEGTSNPNLYWYRQAAGRGLQLLFYSVGIGQISSEVPQNLSASRPQDRQFILSSKKLLLSDSGFYLCAGKGLAGGNEQFFGPGTRLTVL.